This entry lists 29 T cell receptor beta chains sequenced from one sample in a study of identifying expanded T cells in peripheral blood. The table came from immunoSEQ multiplex PCR; TCRdb's copy has only in-frame clones and leaves some out. The table lists roughly 81,000 clones, about 83% of them singletons. Sequencing was performed on blood. The receptors originated from a person between 18 and 75 years old in good health.

This clone appeared a single time. The chain links TRBV4-1 to TRBJ1-2; D gene unclear. V was trimmed by 6 bases and J by 2 bases, leaving 10 bases between them. The CDR3 is 13 amino acids. The germline gives CDR1 MGHRA, CDR2 YSYEKL. The CDR3 is CASSPDGNYGYTF. The CDR3 DNA is TGCGCCAGCAGTCCGGACGGGAACTATGGCTACACCTTC.

The chain's CDR3 is CASSLQGNEQFF. The DNA of the CDR3 is TGTGCCAGCAGTCTACAGGGGAATGAGCAGTTCTTC. The gene calls are TRBV6-6 and TRBJ2-1; 7 bases are shared with TRBD1. CDR1 and CDR2 from the germline V gene are MNHNY and SVGAGI (reference sequence). J gave up 7 bases and V 5 bases, and 2 bases lay outside the gene matches. This CDR3 region has 12 residues.

This clone was observed once. The rearrangement joins TRBV19 to TRBJ1-5; tentatively, D is TRBD1 (6 bases). The ends were cut back, 0 bases at V and 12 bases at J, with 15 bases in the middle. The CDR3 length is 14 residues. Looked up from germline, CDR1 is LNHDA and CDR2 is SQIVND (reference sequence). CDR3 DNA sequence: TGTGCCAGTAGTATAGAAATTCAGGGGATGGTCCAGCATTTT. Protein sequence: CASSIEIQGMVQHF.

The CDR3 bases are TGTGCCAGCAGCCCCCCAGGGGGAGCGGGAGAGACCCAGTACTTC. This translates into CASSPPGGAGETQYF. The chain links TRBV7-6 to TRBJ2-5, with D possibly matching TRBD1 (7 bases). Trimming stripped 5 bases from V and 4 bases from J, with 17 bases between. This CDR3 has 15 residues. Germline V lookup: CDR1 SGHVS, CDR2 FNYEAQ.

V gene TRBV18 combines with J gene TRBJ1-3, with TRBD1 matching over 8 bases. Germline V lookup: CDR1 KGHSH, CDR2 LQKENI. This CDR3 is built from 15 residues. With 6 bases clipped from V and 3 bases from J, the junction kept 7 bases outside the gene matches. CDR3 sequence reads: CASSLDRDIGNTIYF. For the CDR3, the DNA is TGTGCCAGCTCCCTGGACAGGGATATTGGAAACACCATATATTTT.

This clone was recorded only once. The chain uses TRBV4-3 and TRBJ2-3; possible D gene TRBD2, 6 bases. Per germline, CDR1 LGHNA and CDR2 YSLEER. The CDR3 has 17 amino acids. V lost 0 bases and J 4 bases, leaving 17 bases between the germline ends. The CDR3 sequence is CASSQEAGIRRADTQYF. The CDR3 DNA sequence: TGCGCCAGCAGCCAAGAAGCCGGGATCAGGAGGGCAGATACGCAGTATTTT.

This clone was counted between two and nine times. The J gene is TRBJ1-5, the V gene TRBV14; possibly TRBD1 for D (5 bases). Germline CDR1 SGHDN, CDR2 FVKESK. This CDR3 comprises 14 residues. V shed 3 bases and J shed 3 bases, with 9 bases lying between them. The CDR3 nucleotides are TGTGCCAGCAGCCACGCAGGGCTCAATCAGCCCCAGCATTTT. Translation: CASSHAGLNQPQHF. Variable domain in full (rest from reference TRBV14 and TRBJ1-5): EAGVTQFPSHSVIEKGQTVTLRCDPISGHDNLYWYRRVMGKEIKFLLHFVKESKQDESGMPNNRFLAERTGGTYSTLKVQPAELEDSGVYFCASSHAGLNQPQHFGDGTRLSIL.

This sequence joins TRBV28 and TRBJ2-2, with D possibly matching TRBD2 (5 bases). V gave up 5 bases and J gave up 1 base, with 8 bases separating them. Germline V gives CDR1 MDHEN, CDR2 SYDVKM. The length of the CDR3 is 14 residues. CDR3 nucleotides: TGTGCCAGCAGTGCAGGACTGAACACCGGGGAGCTGTTTTTT. Translated: CASSAGLNTGELFF.

This clone was recorded once. The rearrangement links TRBV25-1 to TRBJ2-1, with TRBD2 matching over 10 bases. The CDR3 totals 16 residues. V shed 6 bases, J shed 9 bases, and the junction held 14 bases outside the gene matches. Germline CDR1 is MGHDK and CDR2 is SYGVNS. The CDR3 here is CASRSTSSGSVGEQFF. In DNA, the CDR3 is TGTGCCAGCAGATCTACTTCTAGCGGGAGTGTCGGTGAGCAGTTCTTC.

The rearrangement uses TRBV7-3 and TRBJ1-1; D perhaps matches TRBD1 (6 bases). The V gene's germline CDR1 is SGHTA and CDR2 FQGTGA. Between the trimmed V and J ends, which lost 5 bases and 0 bases, there was a span of 25 bases. The length of the CDR3 is 19 residues. CDR3 nucleotides: TGTGCCAGCAGCCTCCCCGGGGGCCCACAGCTCACCATGAACACTGAAGCTTTCTTT. It translates to CASSLPGGPQLTMNTEAFF.

V is TRBV28 and J is TRBJ2-5; D unclear. Trimming shortened V by 2 bases and J by 0 bases, and 7 bases separated the two germline ends. This CDR3 comprises 14 residues. Looked up from germline, CDR1 is MDHEN and CDR2 is SYDVKM. The CDR3 protein is CASSLARYQETQYF. CDR3 DNA: TGTGCCAGCAGTTTAGCCAGATACCAAGAGACCCAGTACTTC.

The rearrangement links TRBV4-1 to TRBJ2-7, with D tentatively TRBD2 (7 bases). Per germline, CDR1 MGHRA and CDR2 YSYEKL. With 0 bases removed from V and 4 bases from J, the gap between germline ends came to 13 bases. The CDR3 has 15 residues. CDR3 protein: CASSQDRGGIYEQYF. The CDR3, as DNA: TGCGCCAGCAGCCAAGATAGGGGGGGTATTTACGAGCAGTACTTC.

This clone was observed a few times. The chain uses TRBV10-1 and TRBJ2-3, with 8 bases aligning to TRBD1. CDR1 is WNHNN, CDR2 SYGVQD, per germline (reference sequence). This CDR3 region has 15 residues. The trim removed 6 bases at V and 3 bases at J, leaving 8 bases unmatched. The CDR3 here is CASRVTGVRTDTQYF. The CDR3 nucleotides are TGCGCCAGCAGAGTGACAGGGGTGAGAACAGATACGCAGTATTTT.

V gene TRBV30 combines with J gene TRBJ2-7; 7 positions match TRBD2. Germline assignment: CDR1 GTSNPN and CDR2 SVGIG (reference sequence). The CDR3 runs to 11 residues. With V trimmed by 0 bases and J by 7 bases, 0 bases remained unmatched. CDR3 region: CAWSVGGEQYF. The CDR3 bases are TGTGCCTGGAGTGTGGGAGGGGAGCAGTACTTC.

CDR3: CASSQESDSFNTEAFF. The CDR3 DNA follows: TGCGCCAGCAGCCAAGAATCGGACAGCTTTAACACTGAAGCTTTCTTT. This rearrangement joins TRBV4-1 to TRBJ1-1, with a weak D call TRBD1 (6 bases). Trimming took off 0 bases at V and 2 bases at J, with 13 bases between the two ends. The germline V gene has CDR1 MGHRA and CDR2 YSYEKL. The CDR3 length is 16 residues.

The V call is TRBV28, the J call TRBJ2-7; D gene uncertain. Germline CDR1 reads MDHEN; CDR2 reads SYDVKM. Trimming pared 2 bases from V and 6 bases from J, leaving 11 bases between. This CDR3 is built from 13 residues. CDR3 nucleotide sequence: TGTGCCAGCAGTTTAGAAGGCACCCTCGAGCAGTACTTC. Translated, it gives CASSLEGTLEQYF.

This clone was observed once. The genes are TRBV15 and TRBJ2-3; the D is unclear. Trimming took off 1 base at V and 3 bases at J, with 5 bases between the two ends. This CDR3 comprises 13 residues. Germline CDR1 LNHNV, CDR2 YYDKDF (reference sequence). CDR3 sequence reads: CATSRGSTDTQYF. DNA for the CDR3: TGTGCCACCAGCAGAGGGTCAACAGATACGCAGTATTTT.

This sequence joins TRBV7-9 and TRBJ2-2; 8 positions match TRBD2. CDR3 length: 17 residues. The germline V gene has CDR1 SEHNR and CDR2 FQNEAQ (reference sequence). V lost 5 bases and J lost 6; bases outside the gene matches: 14. This chain's CDR3 is CASSPSPGLGGPGELFF. The CDR3 region has the DNA TGTGCCAGCAGCCCGTCCCCGGGACTAGGGGGACCCGGGGAGCTGTTTTTT.

The chain links TRBV5-6 to TRBJ2-7, with unresolved D. The germline gives CDR1 SGHDT, CDR2 YYEEEE. The CDR3 is 14 amino acids. Trimming shortened V by 2 bases and J by 5 bases, and 14 bases separated the two germline ends. The CDR3: CASSFIDVPDEQYF. CDR3 sequence (DNA): TGTGCCAGCAGCTTCATAGATGTCCCGGACGAGCAGTACTTC.

The chain employs TRBV10-3 and TRBJ2-7, with TRBD2 identical over 11 bases. V shed 4 bases, J shed 4 bases, and the junction held 9 bases outside the gene matches. Germline CDR1 ENHRY, CDR2 SYGVKD. There are 16 residues in the CDR3. CDR3 sequence reads: CAISGTSGSEQYEQYF. The CDR3 coding sequence is TGTGCCATCAGTGGCACTAGCGGGAGTGAACAATACGAGCAGTACTTC.

This chain links TRBV5-6 with TRBJ2-1; TRBD1 might be the D (6 bases). From germline, CDR1 is SGHDT and CDR2 YYEEEE. Trimming left V 7 bases short and J 6 bases short, with 17 bases between. This CDR3 is built from 14 residues. CDR3 sequence: CASRTRGEGNEQFF. The CDR3 nucleotides are TGTGCCAGCCGCACCAGGGGCGAGGGCAATGAGCAGTTCTTC. Variable domain in full (rest from reference TRBV5-6 and TRBJ2-1): DAGVTQSPTHLIKTRGQQVTLRCSPKSGHDTVSWYQQALGQGPQFIFQYYEEEERQRGNFPDRFSGHQFPNYSSELNVNALLLGDSALYLCASRTRGEGNEQFFGPGTRLTVL.

This chain joins TRBV7-2 and TRBJ2-7, with 8 bases aligning to TRBD2. V lost 3 bases and J lost 3; bases outside the gene matches: 7. The length of the CDR3 is 15 residues. Looked up from germline, CDR1 is SGHTA and CDR2 is FQGNSA. This CDR3 is CASSLGLGVDYEQYF. CDR3 nucleotide sequence: TGTGCCAGCAGCTTGGGACTAGGTGTTGACTACGAGCAGTACTTC.

The chain couples TRBV28 to TRBJ2-1; D is perhaps TRBD1 or TRBD2 (5 bases each). Deletions cut 5 bases from V and 7 bases from J, with 21 bases between. CDR3 size: 16 residues. Germline assignment: CDR1 MDHEN and CDR2 SYDVKM. Here the CDR3 reads CASSKTPRGHWNEQFF. The CDR3 DNA follows: TGTGCCAGCAGTAAAACACCTCGGGGCCACTGGAATGAGCAGTTCTTC.

This clone was found once. The chain links TRBV11-3 to TRBJ2-1; 7 bases line up with TRBD2. CDR1 is SGHNT and CDR2 is YENEEA in the germline V gene. The CDR3 is made up of 19 amino acids. The V segment lost 1 base and the J segment 1 base; nucleotides outside the gene matches: 13. CDR3 nucleotides: TGTGCCAGCAGCTTAGGTATATATCGGGAGGAGGTATCCTACAATGAGCAGTTCTTC. Residues: CASSLGIYREEVSYNEQFF. Filled out from reference TRBV11-3 and TRBJ2-1, the complete variable domain reads EAGVVQSPRYKIIEKKQPVAFWCNPISGHNTLYWYLQNLGQGPELLIRYENEEAVDDSQLPKDRFSAERLKGVDSTLKIQPAELGDSAVYLCASSLGIYREEVSYNEQFFGPGTRLTVL.

The chain joins TRBV27 to TRBJ2-3; D unclear. This CDR3 comprises 14 residues. V dropped 5 bases and J dropped 6 bases, with 15 bases sitting between them. Per the germline V gene, CDR1 is MNHEY and CDR2 is SMNVEV (reference sequence). Here the CDR3 reads CASSPNDNGDTQYF. The DNA for the CDR3 is TGTGCCAGCAGTCCAAACGATAATGGGGATACGCAGTATTTT.

The chain links TRBV14 to TRBJ2-2; no reliable D call. Trimming stripped 1 base from V and 4 bases from J, with 7 bases between. Germline-derived CDR1 and CDR2 are SGHDN and FVKESK. This CDR3 contains 14 residues. The CDR3 spells CASSQVMSTGELFF. The CDR3 DNA reads TGTGCCAGCAGCCAAGTCATGAGCACCGGGGAGCTGTTTTTT.

The J gene is TRBJ2-3, the V gene TRBV14, with 10 bases lining up with TRBD1. CDR1 and CDR2 from the germline V gene are SGHDN and FVKESK. The CDR3 is 15 residues long. Trimming at V came to 1 base and at J to 2 bases, leaving 0 bases not matched to a gene. In DNA, the CDR3 is TGTGCCAGCAGCCAAGGACAGGGGGCCACAGATACGCAGTATTTT. Amino acids: CASSQGQGATDTQYF.

The rearrangement links TRBV9 to TRBJ2-1; D gene unclear. Germline CDR1 and CDR2: SGDLS and YYNGEE. The CDR3 length is 15 residues. V dropped 0 bases and J dropped 6 bases, with 13 bases sitting between them. The CDR3 loop reads CASSVATRVSNEQFF. CDR3 DNA: TGTGCCAGCAGCGTAGCGACCCGGGTTTCCAATGAGCAGTTCTTC.

This chain uses TRBV6-5 with TRBJ2-2, with D tentatively TRBD1 (5 bases). The CDR3 is 15 residues long. The ends were cut back, 6 bases at V and 6 bases at J, with 17 bases in the middle. Looked up from germline, CDR1 is MNHEY and CDR2 is SVGAGI. CDR3 sequence reads: CASRERQGKAGELFF. As DNA, the CDR3 is TGTGCCAGCAGGGAACGGCAGGGCAAAGCCGGGGAGCTGTTTTTT.